Below are 3 T cell receptor beta chains sequenced from a single sample in a study of high-grade serous ovarian cancer treatment subgroups. Tumor samples were taken before definitive surgery or chemotherapy. Data came from immunoSEQ multiplex PCR; TCRdb stores just in-frame clones and leaves some out. The sample includes roughly 29,000 clones, under 90% of them seen just once. Sequenced sample: tumor tissue. The source of these receptors is a human donor with high-grade serous ovarian cancer.

The chain combines TRBV5-4 with TRBJ2-7; the D gene could be TRBD1 or TRBD2 (6 bases each). The CDR3 covers 14 residues. V lost 3 bases and J 2 bases, leaving 12 bases between the germline ends. The germline CDR1 and CDR2 sequences are SGHNT and YYREEE (reference sequence). CDR3 protein: CASSWGDIAYEQYF. The CDR3 bases are TGTGCCAGCAGCTGGGGGGACATTGCCTACGAGCAGTACTTC.

The chain links TRBV10-2 to TRBJ2-1, with D perhaps matching TRBD1 (5 bases). Germline V gene data show CDR1 as WSHSY and CDR2 as SAAADI. The V end was cut by 3 bases, the J end by 1 base, with 7 bases between. This CDR3 region has 14 residues. CDR3 in DNA: TGCGCCAGCAGTGAACAGGAGTCCTACAATGAGCAGTTCTTC. Its protein product is CASSEQESYNEQFF.

This rearrangement joins TRBV6-6 to TRBJ1-1, with 9 bases identical to TRBD1. Germline V gene lookup returns CDR1 MNHNY and CDR2 SVGAGI (reference sequence). V was pared by 10 bases and J by 5 bases, with 8 bases of the junction left unmatched. The CDR3 consists of 13 residues. The DNA of the CDR3 is TGTGCCACCAAGACAGGGGGATGGACTGAAGCTTTCTTT. Its translation is CATKTGGWTEAFF.